A single sample is the source of the 9 T cell receptor beta chains below, sequenced in a study of technical replicates of blood from a few donors. TCRdb keeps only in-frame clones here, not all; method: immunoSEQ multiplex PCR. In the table there are 79,000 or so clones, around 96% of which are singletons. The specimen was T cells isolated from PBMCs. All receptors derive from a human donor in good health.

V gene TRBV27 combines with J gene TRBJ2-7; 11 nucleotides line up with TRBD1. The CDR3 consists of 17 residues. The junction had 14 bases not matched to a gene; V was cut back by 10 bases and J by 0 bases. Looked up from germline, CDR1 is MNHEY and CDR2 is SMNVEV (reference sequence). CDR3: CATGRDRGSSSSYEQYF. DNA of the CDR3: TGTGCCACCGGCCGGGACAGGGGGTCCTCGAGCTCCTACGAGCAGTACTTC.

The chain uses TRBV15 and TRBJ2-7; the match to TRBD1 covers 11 bases. V lost 6 bases to trimming and J lost 5 bases; unmatched junction nucleotides: 6. This CDR3 has 14 amino acids. Germline V gives CDR1 LNHNV, CDR2 YYDKDF (reference sequence). The CDR3 DNA reads TGTGCCACCAGGAGGGACAGGGGGGGGAACGAGCAGTACTTC. Translated: CATRRDRGGNEQYF.

This chain links TRBV9 with TRBJ1-1, with D tentatively TRBD1 (6 bases). Germline V gene lookup returns CDR1 SGDLS and CDR2 YYNGEE. V dropped 4 bases and J dropped 1 base, with 8 bases sitting between them. This CDR3 is built from 13 residues. The chain's CDR3 is CASSRGSNTEAFF. The DNA of the CDR3 is TGTGCCAGCAGCAGGGGGTCGAACACTGAAGCTTTCTTT. The variable domain in full, completed from reference TRBV9 and TRBJ1-1, reads DSGVTQTPKHLITATGQRVTLRCSPRSGDLSVYWYQQSLDQGLQFLIQYYNGEERAKGNILERFSAQQFPDLHSELNLSSLELGDSALYFCASSRGSNTEAFFGQGTRLTVV.

Regarding this clone: The limits of the CDR3 on the DNA are not certain, so only TCRdb's listed CDR3 is given. This rearrangement joins TRBV11-2 to TRBJ1-5. The CDR3 is 13 residues long, counting both termini. Germline values: CDR1 SGHAT, CDR2 FQNNGV. CDR3 loop: CASGGTSGQPQHF.

DNA for the CDR3: TGTGCCAGCAGCGCCCTTACCCCGGGGACAGGGGGCTTAGATACGCAGTATTTT. The encoded protein is CASSALTPGTGGLDTQYF. V gene TRBV21-1 combines with J gene TRBJ2-3; no DNA check was done on the table's D call, TRBD1. TRBV21-1 has pseudogene status. This CDR3 has 18 amino acids.

The chain joins TRBV7-9 to TRBJ2-1; 7 positions match TRBD2. Germline V lookup: CDR1 SEHNR, CDR2 FQNEAQ (reference sequence). Losses at the gene ends were 1 base for V and 7 bases for J; bases not matched to a gene: 4. This CDR3 comprises 14 residues. CDR3 nucleotide sequence: TGTGCCAGCAGCTTAGGCGGGAGAGGGAATGAGCAGTTCTTC. It encodes CASSLGGRGNEQFF.

The chain couples TRBV30 to TRBJ1-2; 9 bases line up with TRBD1. With V trimmed by 4 bases and J by 8 bases, 8 bases remained unmatched. Germline V lookup: CDR1 GTSNPN, CDR2 SVGIG (reference sequence). This CDR3 is built from 13 residues. The CDR3 spells CAWTVGQGYGYTF. CDR3 nucleotide sequence: TGTGCCTGGACCGTGGGACAGGGCTACGGCTACACCTTC. The entire variable domain, with the rest obtained from reference TRBV30 and TRBJ1-2, is as follows: SQTIHQWPATLVQPVGSPLSLECTVEGTSNPNLYWYRQAAGRGLQLLFYSVGIGQISSEVPQNLSASRPQDRQFILSSKKLLLSDSGFYLCAWTVGQGYGYTFGSGTRLTVV.

J is TRBJ2-7 and V is TRBV6-6; tentative D call: TRBD2 (6 bases). Germline V gene lookup returns CDR1 MNHNY and CDR2 SVGAGI (reference sequence). The ends were cut back, 7 bases at V and 7 bases at J, with 17 bases in the middle. CDR3 length equals 13 residues. Here the CDR3 reads CASNSPSGREQYF. The CDR3 DNA reads as TGTGCCAGCAACTCACCATCGGGGAGGGAGCAGTACTTC.

This clone was seen once. CDR3 bases: TGTGCCAGCAGTTTTGCGGGAGTCGATTCCGAGCAGTACTTC. Protein sequence: CASSFAGVDSEQYF. The chain uses TRBV27 and TRBJ2-7; 7 bases match TRBD2. The germline CDR1 and CDR2 sequences are MNHEY and SMNVEV (reference sequence). With V trimmed by 3 bases and J by 6 bases, 8 bases remained unmatched. The CDR3 totals 14 residues.